This T cell receptor (beta chain) was recovered during a study of T-cell reconstitution after alpha-beta-depleted transplantation in children. CDR1 and CDR2 from the germline V gene are SGHRS and YFSETQ. The CDR3 has 16 residues. Germline trimming cut 1 base from V and 3 bases from J; bases unmatched to any gene: 8. Unique molecular identifiers were used in preparing the TCRbeta library. TCRdb passed the PCR reads through MiXCR, listing each CDR3 protein once. The sample lists some 72,000 distinct CDR3 sequences; 5.5% to 7.5% were seen once. This sequence joins TRBV5-1 and TRBJ2-3; 7 bases map to TRBD1. The sample was PBMCs from the stem cell graft donor, taken from the stem cell graft. This sequence originates from a human donor who donated a stem cell graft to a child with acute lymphoblastic leukemia. This chain's CDR3 is CASSLRGGRGTDTQYF. The DNA for the CDR3 is TGCGCCAGCAGCTTGAGAGGGGGCAGAGGAACAGATACGCAGTATTTT.